The next 25 T cell receptor beta chains were all read from a single sample in a study of CD8+CD57+ T cells in acquired aplastic anemia. Investigators profiled TCR beta VDJ and CDR3 from genomic DNA template. TCRdb reprocessed the reads with MiXCR, giving one entry per CDR3 protein. Of roughly 190,000 distinct CDR3 sequences detected, approximately 48% appear once; the ten largest clones hold 9.7%. All sequencing subjects had displayed CD8+CD57+ cell expansion on flow cytometry. Sample: sorted CD4+, CD8+, or CD8+CD57+ T cells (not recorded which) from PBMCs. The receptor source for this set is a human donor with aplastic anemia.

This clonotype was observed many times. The chain uses TRBV5-8 and TRBJ1-5; no definite D call. V was trimmed by 1 base and J by 0 bases, leaving 5 bases between them. The CDR3 consists of 14 residues. CDR1 SGHTS and CDR2 YDEGEE come from the germline V gene. The CDR3 region has the DNA TGTGCCAGCAGCTTGCTCCTTAGCAATCAGCCCCAGCATTTT. Protein sequence: CASSLLLSNQPQHF.

This clonotype was detected only a few times. V and J are TRBV6-2 or TRBV6-3 and TRBJ1-3, with D tentatively TRBD1 (5 bases). The CDR3 is 18 residues long. The ends were cut back, 2 bases at V and 4 bases at J, with 21 bases in the middle. Germline V gives CDR1 MNHEY, CDR2 SVGEGT. CDR3 nucleotides: TGTGCCAGCAGTTACCTGATCTCGGGCTCAGGGTCCGGAAACACCATATATTTT. Encoded protein: CASSYLISGSGSGNTIYF.

This clonotype was seen only once. The chain joins TRBV6-1 to TRBJ2-5, with a possible D match to TRBD2 (6 bases). Germline assignment: CDR1 MNHNS and CDR2 SASEGT. The CDR3 runs to 13 residues. Between the trimmed V and J ends, which lost 10 bases and 3 bases, there was a span of 15 bases. The CDR3 DNA follows: TGTGCCACCCTAGCCACGGGAGAAGAGACCCAGTACTTC. Protein: CATLATGEETQYF.

In this sample, this clonotype turned up a few times. This could be a read error, since a much larger clone is one nucleotide away. The chain joins TRBV20-1 to TRBJ2-3; weak D call: TRBD2 (7 bases). Germline lookup yields CDR1 DFQATT and CDR2 SNEGSKA (reference sequence). The CDR3 extends over 13 amino acids. CDR3: CRGGGAGTDTQYF. As DNA, the CDR3 is TGCAGGGGGGGGGGGGCCGGCACAGATACGCAGTATTTT.

The DNA for the CDR3 is TGTGCCAGCAGCCCCCGTGGGCGGGACTCGAACATTCAGTACTTC. Translation: CASSPRGRDSNIQYF. The rearrangement links TRBV6-1 to TRBJ2-4, with D possibly being TRBD2 (6 bases). The CDR3 is 15 residues long. Per the germline V gene, CDR1 is MNHNS and CDR2 is SASEGT. V lost 6 bases and J lost 7, with 19 bases in between.

This chain links TRBV19 with TRBJ2-1; no clear D. This CDR3 contains 12 residues. Germline V gives CDR1 LNHDA, CDR2 SQIVND (reference sequence). Between the trimmed V and J ends, which lost 5 bases and 4 bases, there was a span of 6 bases. This chain's CDR3 is CASSEAYNEQFF. DNA of the CDR3: TGTGCCAGTAGTGAAGCATACAATGAGCAGTTCTTC.

This clonotype was seen a few times. The chain links TRBV27 to TRBJ2-7, with TRBD1 as a possible D gene (7 bases). The germline V and J ends were trimmed by 3 bases and 4 bases, with 16 bases remaining between them. This CDR3 comprises 15 residues. CDR1 and CDR2 (germline): MNHEY, SMNVEV (reference sequence). The CDR3 DNA sequence: TGTGCCAGCAGTTTTAGGCAGGGGGGTATTTACGAGCAGTACTTC. Translated: CASSFRQGGIYEQYF.

The rearrangement links TRBV11-3 to TRBJ2-7, with 10 nucleotides matching TRBD1. Trimming took 5 bases from V and 5 from J; bases not matched to a gene: 9. CDR1 is SGHNT, CDR2 YENEEA, per germline. The CDR3 runs to 15 residues. The CDR3 loop reads CASSPGQGVFHEQYF. CDR3 nucleotides: TGTGCCAGCAGCCCAGGACAGGGGGTTTTCCACGAGCAGTACTTC.

This sequence joins TRBV10-2 and TRBJ1-1; perhaps TRBD1 as D (5 bases). The CDR3 covers 13 residues. The ends were cut back, 4 bases at V and 0 bases at J, with 6 bases in the middle. Germline V gene sequence: CDR1 WSHSY, CDR2 SAAADI. DNA for the CDR3: TGCGCCAGCAGTGGGGGCATGAACACTGAAGCTTTCTTT. This codes for CASSGGMNTEAFF.

This clonotype has a handful of counts. The chain joins TRBV7-3 to TRBJ2-3; 7 bases line up with TRBD1. The CDR3 length is 14 residues. Germline-derived CDR1 and CDR2 are SGHTA and FQGTGA. The junction had 8 bases not matched to a gene; V was cut back by 5 bases and J by 6 bases. CDR3 DNA: TGTGCCAGCAGCGCTGAGGGGGCTTGGGATACGCAGTATTTT. This translates into CASSAEGAWDTQYF.

This chain joins TRBV29-1 and TRBJ1-1; no reliable D call. Trimming stripped 3 bases from V and 4 bases from J, with 6 bases between. This CDR3 has 11 residues. CDR1 is SQVTM and CDR2 is ANQGSEA in the germline V gene. The CDR3 bases are TGCAGCGTTGATATGGGCACTGAAGCTTTCTTT. The encoded protein is CSVDMGTEAFF.

The rearrangement links TRBV9 to TRBJ2-2; possibly TRBD1 for D (5 bases). Germline CDR1 reads SGDLS; CDR2 reads YYNGEE. The V and J ends lost 0 bases and 3 bases respectively, with 12 bases between them. CDR3 length equals 16 residues. CDR3 nucleotide sequence: TGTGCCAGCAGCGTAGCCCCCCAGGGTGACACCGGGGAGCTGTTTTTT. Its protein product is CASSVAPQGDTGELFF. Looking up the rest from reference TRBV9 and TRBJ2-2 gives the full variable domain: DSGVTQTPKHLITATGQRVTLRCSPRSGDLSVYWYQQSLDQGLQFLIQYYNGEERAKGNILERFSAQQFPDLHSELNLSSLELGDSALYFCASSVAPQGDTGELFFGEGSRLTVL.

The chain employs TRBV20-1 and TRBJ2-1; D remains ambiguous. In germline, CDR1 is DFQATT, CDR2 SNEGSKA (reference sequence). Trimming shortened V by 4 bases and J by 7 bases, and 17 bases separated the two germline ends. This CDR3 is built from 14 residues. CDR3 protein: CSAIKFSSLNEQFF. In nucleotides, the CDR3 is TGCAGTGCTATAAAATTTTCCTCGTTAAATGAGCAGTTCTTC.

V gene TRBV24-1 combines with J gene TRBJ2-5; possible D gene TRBD1, 5 bases. Looked up from germline, CDR1 is KGHDR and CDR2 is SFDVKD. The CDR3 extends over 17 amino acids. V was trimmed by 4 bases and J by 4 bases, leaving 21 bases between them. The CDR3 is CATSDTPPGHVRETQYF. CDR3 DNA: TGTGCCACCAGTGACACCCCCCCAGGGCATGTGAGAGAGACCCAGTACTTC.

This chain uses TRBV11-2 with TRBJ2-2, with 9 bases matching TRBD2. This CDR3 region has 14 residues. The ends lost 9 bases at V and 4 bases at J; junction bases unmatched: 6. Germline values: CDR1 SGHAT, CDR2 FQNNGV. In DNA, the CDR3 is TGTGCCAGTAGGCCTAGCGGGGCCACCGGGGAGCTGTTTTTT. This codes for CASRPSGATGELFF.

This clonotype showed up many times. The V gene is TRBV6-5, the J gene TRBJ2-5, with TRBD1 identical over 8 bases. Germline CDR1 and CDR2: MNHEY and SVGAGI. The trim removed 0 bases at V and 5 bases at J, leaving 8 bases unmatched. The CDR3 contains 16 residues. CDR3 amino acids: CASSYSGTGEGETQYF. CDR3 in DNA: TGTGCCAGCAGTTACTCTGGGACAGGTGAAGGGGAGACCCAGTACTTC.

This clonotype was detected only once. The CDR3 DNA is TGTGCCAGCAGCGTGCCGGGAGTGGACTCACCCCTCCACTTT. It encodes CASSVPGVDSPLHF. The chain carries TRBV9 and TRBJ1-6; D call uncertain. The CDR3 loop spans 14 amino acids. CDR1 SGDLS and CDR2 YYNGEE come from the germline V gene. The V and J ends lost 2 bases and 10 bases respectively, with 13 bases between them.

The chain uses TRBV19 and TRBJ1-1, with D hard to call. This CDR3 comprises 14 residues. CDR1 and CDR2 from the germline V gene are LNHDA and SQIVND (reference sequence). V was clipped by 9 bases and J by 1 base, with 15 bases between them. CDR3 in amino acids: CARKRAGGNTEAFF. Written as DNA, the CDR3 is TGTGCCAGGAAGAGGGCTGGAGGGAACACTGAAGCTTTCTTT.

This chain uses TRBV19 with TRBJ1-5, with 8 bases identical to TRBD1. This CDR3 contains 14 residues. The V and J ends lost 4 bases and 3 bases, in that order; junction bases with no gene match: 2. The germline gives CDR1 LNHDA, CDR2 SQIVND (reference sequence). Here the CDR3 reads CASSTTGANQPQHF. The DNA for the CDR3 is TGTGCCAGTAGTACGACAGGGGCCAATCAGCCCCAGCATTTT.

The chain has TRBV5-5 and TRBJ2-7; 11 bases are shared with TRBD1. In germline, CDR1 is SGHKS, CDR2 YYEKEE (reference sequence). After removal of 4 bases from V and 3 bases from J, the junction contained 6 bases not matched to a gene. This CDR3 region has 15 residues. The CDR3 spells CASSVGTGGGYEQYF. CDR3 DNA sequence: TGTGCCAGCAGCGTCGGGACAGGGGGAGGCTACGAGCAGTACTTC.

This clonotype was detected many times. The chain recombines TRBV5-1 with TRBJ2-3, with D hard to call. This CDR3 is 14 amino acids long. Trimming took off 2 bases at V and 2 bases at J, with 9 bases between the two ends. CDR1 is SGHRS and CDR2 is YFSETQ in the germline V gene. The CDR3 nucleotides are TGCGCCAGCAGCTTTATGGCCAACACAGATACGCAGTATTTT. As protein: CASSFMANTDTQYF. Filled out from reference TRBV5-1 and TRBJ2-3, the complete variable domain reads KAGVTQTPRYLIKTRGQQVTLSCSPISGHRSVSWYQQTPGQGLQFLFEYFSETQRNKGNFPGRFSGRQFSNSRSEMNVSTLELGDSALYLCASSFMANTDTQYFGPGTRLTVL.

The chain is built from TRBV10-3 and TRBJ1-2; D remains unclear. The V gene's germline CDR1 is ENHRY and CDR2 SYGVKD. CDR3 length: 12 residues. V was pared by 3 bases and J by 2 bases, with 4 bases between. The CDR3 region is CAISDGNYGYTF. As DNA, the CDR3 is TGTGCCATCAGTGACGGAAACTATGGCTACACCTTC.

V is TRBV7-3 and J is TRBJ2-2, with 9 bases matching TRBD2. The length of the CDR3 is 17 residues. V shed 7 bases and J 0 bases; nucleotides not matched to a gene: 9. CDR1 and CDR2 (germline): SGHTA, FQGTGA. In DNA form, the CDR3 reads TGTGCCAGCACCCCGCGGGGGGGGCTCGCGAACACCGGGGAGCTGTTTTTT. Protein sequence: CASTPRGGLANTGELFF. Combining the CDR3 with reference TRBV7-3 and TRBJ2-2 gives the whole variable domain GAGVSQTPSNKVTEKGKYVELRCDPISGHTALYWYRQSLGQGPEFLIYFQGTGAADDSGLPNDRFFAVRPEGSVSTLKIQRTERGDSAVYLCASTPRGGLANTGELFFGEGSRLTVL.

The rearrangement joins TRBV10-3 to TRBJ1-6; possibly TRBD1 for D (6 bases). This CDR3 spans 17 amino acids. Germline V CDR1 and CDR2: ENHRY, SYGVKD. The ends were cut back, 6 bases at V and 1 base at J, with 16 bases in the middle. The CDR3, as DNA: TGTGCCATCAGCCAGAACACAGGGACGTCCTATAATTCACCCCTCCACTTT. Translating it yields CAISQNTGTSYNSPLHF.

Ten or more counts support this clonotype. The chain has TRBV25-1 and TRBJ2-1; D is unclear. The length of the CDR3 is 13 residues. Germline CDR1 MGHDK, CDR2 SYGVNS. With 0 bases removed from V and 10 bases from J, the gap between germline ends came to 10 bases. CDR3 sequence (DNA): TGTGCCAGCAGTGAATATGGCGGCTGGGAGCAGTTCTTC. Translated, it gives CASSEYGGWEQFF.